This T cell receptor (beta chain) was sequenced in a study of OX40 agonist ivuxolimab in advanced cancers. On the study more broadly: Treatment of patients was with ivuxolimab, an agonistic anti-OX40 (CD134) antibody. Three patients got partial responses; one had hepatocellular carcinoma and two had cutaneous melanoma.

This clone occurred a few times. Produced via immunoSEQ multiplex PCR; TCRdb's table is partial and in-frame only. Of about 100,000 clones in the sample, around nine tenths were seen once. Sequenced material: CD4+ or CD8+ T cells sorted from blood, taken in a trial of the OX40 agonist ivuxolimab. This TCR was sampled from an adult with an advanced solid tumor such as melanoma, head and neck, liver or kidney cancer.

The CDR3 sequence: CASSEARGGSRFF. The DNA for the CDR3 is TGTGCCAGCAGTGAAGCGCGGGGGGGAAGTCGGTTTTTT. The rearrangement uses TRBV6-1 and TRBJ1-4, with a weak D call TRBD1 (5 bases). Germline CDR1 and CDR2: MNHNS and SASEGT. The CDR3 loop spans 13 amino acids. V was shortened by 0 bases and J by 16 bases, with 15 bases between the two germline ends.